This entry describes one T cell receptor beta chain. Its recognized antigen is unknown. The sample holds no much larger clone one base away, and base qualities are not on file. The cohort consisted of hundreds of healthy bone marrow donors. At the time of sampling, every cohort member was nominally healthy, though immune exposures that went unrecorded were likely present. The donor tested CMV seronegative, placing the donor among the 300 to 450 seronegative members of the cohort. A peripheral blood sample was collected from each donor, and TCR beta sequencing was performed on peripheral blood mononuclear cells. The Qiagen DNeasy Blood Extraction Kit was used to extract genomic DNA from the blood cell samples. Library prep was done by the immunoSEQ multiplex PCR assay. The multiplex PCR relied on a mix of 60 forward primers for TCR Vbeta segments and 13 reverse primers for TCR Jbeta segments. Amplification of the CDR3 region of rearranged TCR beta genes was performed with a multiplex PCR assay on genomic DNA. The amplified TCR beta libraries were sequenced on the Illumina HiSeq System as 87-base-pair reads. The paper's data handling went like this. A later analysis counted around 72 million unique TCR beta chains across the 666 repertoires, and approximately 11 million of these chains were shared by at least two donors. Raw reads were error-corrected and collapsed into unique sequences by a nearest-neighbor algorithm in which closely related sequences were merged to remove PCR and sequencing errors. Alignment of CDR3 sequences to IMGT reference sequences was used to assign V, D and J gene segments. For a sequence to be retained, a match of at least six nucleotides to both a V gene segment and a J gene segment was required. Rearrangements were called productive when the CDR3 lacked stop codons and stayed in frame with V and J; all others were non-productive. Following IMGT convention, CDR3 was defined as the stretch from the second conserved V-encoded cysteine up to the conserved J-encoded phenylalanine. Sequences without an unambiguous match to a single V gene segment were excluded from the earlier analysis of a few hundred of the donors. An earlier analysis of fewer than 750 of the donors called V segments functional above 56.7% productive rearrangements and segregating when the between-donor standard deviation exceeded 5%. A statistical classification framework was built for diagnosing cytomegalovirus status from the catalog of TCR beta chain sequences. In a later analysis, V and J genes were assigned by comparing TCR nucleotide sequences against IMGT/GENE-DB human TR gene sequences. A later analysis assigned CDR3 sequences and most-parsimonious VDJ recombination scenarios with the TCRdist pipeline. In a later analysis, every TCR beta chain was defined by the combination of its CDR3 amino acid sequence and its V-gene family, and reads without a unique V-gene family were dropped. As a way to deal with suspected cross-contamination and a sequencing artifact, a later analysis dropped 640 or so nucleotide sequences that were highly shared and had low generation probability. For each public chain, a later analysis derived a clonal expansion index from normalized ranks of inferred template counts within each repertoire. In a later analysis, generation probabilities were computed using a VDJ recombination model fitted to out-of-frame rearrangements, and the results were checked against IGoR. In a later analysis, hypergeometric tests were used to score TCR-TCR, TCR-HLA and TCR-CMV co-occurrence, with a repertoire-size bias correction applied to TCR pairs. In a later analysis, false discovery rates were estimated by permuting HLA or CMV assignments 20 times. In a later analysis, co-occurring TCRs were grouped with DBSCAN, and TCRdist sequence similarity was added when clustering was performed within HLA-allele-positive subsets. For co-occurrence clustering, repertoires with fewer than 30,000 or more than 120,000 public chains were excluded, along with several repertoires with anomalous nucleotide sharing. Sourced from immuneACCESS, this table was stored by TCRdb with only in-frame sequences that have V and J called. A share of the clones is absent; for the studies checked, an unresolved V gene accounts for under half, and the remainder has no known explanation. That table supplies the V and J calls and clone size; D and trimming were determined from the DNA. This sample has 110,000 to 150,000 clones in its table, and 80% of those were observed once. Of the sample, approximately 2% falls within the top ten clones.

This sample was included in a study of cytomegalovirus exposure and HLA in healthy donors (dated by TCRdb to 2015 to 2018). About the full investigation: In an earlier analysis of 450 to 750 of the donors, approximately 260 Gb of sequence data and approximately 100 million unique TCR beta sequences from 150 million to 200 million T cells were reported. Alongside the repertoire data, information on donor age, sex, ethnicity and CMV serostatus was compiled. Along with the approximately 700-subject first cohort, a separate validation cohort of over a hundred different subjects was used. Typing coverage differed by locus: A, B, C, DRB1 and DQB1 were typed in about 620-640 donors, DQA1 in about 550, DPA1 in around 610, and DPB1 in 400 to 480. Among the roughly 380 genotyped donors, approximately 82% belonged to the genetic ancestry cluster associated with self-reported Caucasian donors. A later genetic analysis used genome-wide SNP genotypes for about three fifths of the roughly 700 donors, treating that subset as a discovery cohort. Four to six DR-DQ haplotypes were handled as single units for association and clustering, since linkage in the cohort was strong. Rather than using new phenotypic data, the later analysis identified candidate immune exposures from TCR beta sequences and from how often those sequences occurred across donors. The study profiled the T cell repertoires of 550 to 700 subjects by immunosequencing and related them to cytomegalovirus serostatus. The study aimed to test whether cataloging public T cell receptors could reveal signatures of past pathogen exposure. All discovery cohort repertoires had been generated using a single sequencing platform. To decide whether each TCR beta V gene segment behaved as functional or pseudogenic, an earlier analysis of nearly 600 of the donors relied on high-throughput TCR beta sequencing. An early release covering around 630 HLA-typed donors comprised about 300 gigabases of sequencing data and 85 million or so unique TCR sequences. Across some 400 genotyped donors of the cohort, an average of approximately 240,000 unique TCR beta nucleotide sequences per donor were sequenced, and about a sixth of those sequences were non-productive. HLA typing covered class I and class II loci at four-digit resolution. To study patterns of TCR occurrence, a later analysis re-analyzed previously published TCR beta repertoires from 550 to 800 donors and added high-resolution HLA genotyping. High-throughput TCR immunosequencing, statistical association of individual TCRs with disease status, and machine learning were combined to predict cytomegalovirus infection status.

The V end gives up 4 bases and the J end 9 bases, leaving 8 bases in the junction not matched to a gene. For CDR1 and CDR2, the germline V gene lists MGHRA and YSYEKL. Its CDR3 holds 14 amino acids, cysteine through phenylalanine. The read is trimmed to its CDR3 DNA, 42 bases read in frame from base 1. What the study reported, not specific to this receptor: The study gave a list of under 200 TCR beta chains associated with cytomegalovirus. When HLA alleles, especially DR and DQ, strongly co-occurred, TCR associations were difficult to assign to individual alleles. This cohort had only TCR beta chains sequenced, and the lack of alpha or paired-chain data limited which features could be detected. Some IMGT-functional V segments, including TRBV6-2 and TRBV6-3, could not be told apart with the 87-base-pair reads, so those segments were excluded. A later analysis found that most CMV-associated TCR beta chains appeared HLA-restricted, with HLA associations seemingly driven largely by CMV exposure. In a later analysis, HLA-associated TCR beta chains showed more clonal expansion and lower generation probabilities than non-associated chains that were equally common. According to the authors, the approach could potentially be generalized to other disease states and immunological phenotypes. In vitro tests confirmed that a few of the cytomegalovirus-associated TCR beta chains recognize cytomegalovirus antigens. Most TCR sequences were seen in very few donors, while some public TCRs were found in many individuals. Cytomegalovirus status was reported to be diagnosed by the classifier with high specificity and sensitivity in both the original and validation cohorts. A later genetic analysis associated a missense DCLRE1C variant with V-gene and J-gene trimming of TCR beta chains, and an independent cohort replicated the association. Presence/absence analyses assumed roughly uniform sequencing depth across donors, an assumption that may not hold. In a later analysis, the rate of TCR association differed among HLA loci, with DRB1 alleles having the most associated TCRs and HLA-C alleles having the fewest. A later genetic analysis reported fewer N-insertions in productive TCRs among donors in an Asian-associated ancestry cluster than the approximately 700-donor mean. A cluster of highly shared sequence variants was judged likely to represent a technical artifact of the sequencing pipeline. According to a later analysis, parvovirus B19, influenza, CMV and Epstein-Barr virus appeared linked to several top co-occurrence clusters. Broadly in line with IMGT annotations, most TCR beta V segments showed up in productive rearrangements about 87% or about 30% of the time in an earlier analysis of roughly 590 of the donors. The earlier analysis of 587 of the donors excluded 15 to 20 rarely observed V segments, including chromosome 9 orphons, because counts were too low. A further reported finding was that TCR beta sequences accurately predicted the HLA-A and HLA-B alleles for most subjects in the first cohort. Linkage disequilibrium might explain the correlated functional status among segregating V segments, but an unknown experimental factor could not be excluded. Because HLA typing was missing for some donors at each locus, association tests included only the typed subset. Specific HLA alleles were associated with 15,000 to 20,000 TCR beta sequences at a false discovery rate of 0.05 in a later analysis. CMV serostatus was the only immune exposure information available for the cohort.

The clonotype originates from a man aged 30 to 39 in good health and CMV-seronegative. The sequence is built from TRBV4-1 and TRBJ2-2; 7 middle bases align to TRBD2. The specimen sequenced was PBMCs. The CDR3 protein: CASSPSGVGRELFF. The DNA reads TGCGCCAGCAGCCCGAGCGGGGTGGGGAGGGAGCTGTTTTTT.